This T cell receptor beta chain was found in a study of blood T cells in healthy people across ages. A J-beta primer mix and a sample-barcoded 5' primer were used in a second PCR of about 6 to 12 cycles. TCRdb re-called the 5' RACE reads with MiXCR, one entry per CDR3 protein. The sample has around 850,000 distinct CDR3 sequences; under 40% are singletons. V shed 2 bases and J 0 bases; nucleotides not matched to a gene: 7. The germline CDR1 and CDR2 sequences are SGHRS and YFSETQ. CDR3 size: 17 residues. The receptor's source is a man aged 18 to 29 in good health. Sequencing was carried out using blood. The chain links TRBV5-1 to TRBJ2-4, with 8 bases aligning to TRBD2. The CDR3 loop reads CASSLREGPLAKNIQYF. The CDR3 DNA is TGCGCCAGCAGCTTACGGGAGGGCCCCTTAGCCAAAAACATTCAGTACTTC.